This record concerns one T cell receptor beta chain sequence. The antigen remains undetermined. Primers included in the PCR were 60 Vbeta and 13 Jbeta primers. Sequencing was performed with immunoSEQ multiplex PCR; in TCRdb, only in-frame clones are kept and a portion is missing. Among fewer than 200,000 clones listed, about four fifths were seen once. The data were obtained in a study of cytomegalovirus exposure and HLA in healthy donors. About the research overall: The study's early data release held approximately 91 million unique TCRs from HLA-typed donors.

The ends were cut back, 1 base at V and 14 bases at J, with 15 bases in the middle. There are 13 residues in the CDR3. Looked up from germline, CDR1 is SEHNR and CDR2 is FQNEAQ (reference sequence). Overall study results and limits: Sequencing depth roughly uniform across donors was assumed in presence/absence analyses. Later analysis reportedly placed an Asian-associated ancestry cluster below the roughly 630-donor mean in N-insertions. Later analysis found that TCR beta chains associated with HLA were more clonally expanded than other, equally common chains.

Sequencing was performed on PBMCs. The receptor's source is a man aged 25 to 40 in good health and CMV-seronegative. This chain joins TRBV7-9 and TRBJ2-1, with D unresolved. CDR3 region: CASSLDQVQKEFF. The CDR3 nucleotides are TGTGCCAGCAGCTTAGATCAGGTACAGAAGGAGTTCTTC.